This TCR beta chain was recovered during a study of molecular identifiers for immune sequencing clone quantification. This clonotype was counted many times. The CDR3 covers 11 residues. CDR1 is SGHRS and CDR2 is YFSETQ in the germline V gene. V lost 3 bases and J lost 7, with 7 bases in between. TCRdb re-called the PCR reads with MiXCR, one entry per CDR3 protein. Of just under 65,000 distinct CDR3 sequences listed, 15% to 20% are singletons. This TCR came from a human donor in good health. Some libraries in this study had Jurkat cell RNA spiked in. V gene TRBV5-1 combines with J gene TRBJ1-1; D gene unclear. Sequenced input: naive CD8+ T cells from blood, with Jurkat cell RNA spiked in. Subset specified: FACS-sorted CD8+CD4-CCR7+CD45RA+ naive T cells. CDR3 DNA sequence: TGCGCCAGCAGCTCCCGCGGTGAAGCTTTCTTT. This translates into CASSSRGEAFF.